These 29 T cell receptor beta chains originate from one sample sequenced in a study of cytomegalovirus exposure and HLA in healthy donors. PCR amplification relied on 60 Vbeta primers (plus 13 Jbeta primers). Clones were read by immunoSEQ multiplex PCR, and TCRdb kept only the in-frame ones, dropping some. The top ten hold around 7% of the sample, which has about 140,000 clones, 65% to 80% seen once. Sequences were obtained from PBMCs. The receptor source for this set is a man between 25 and 39 years old in good health and CMV-seronegative.

Only a few counts were recorded for this clone. V and J are TRBV19 and TRBJ1-1; D perhaps matches TRBD1 (5 bases). The germline V and J ends were trimmed by 3 bases and 3 bases, with 8 bases remaining between them. The CDR3 covers 13 residues. Germline CDR1 is LNHDA and CDR2 is SQIVND (reference sequence). Here the CDR3 DNA reads TGTGCCAGTAGTATTGGGGGGGACACTGAAGCTTTCTTT. It encodes CASSIGGDTEAFF.

The CDR3 protein is CASSQVRGGSYNEQFF. The CDR3, as DNA: TGCGCCAGCAGCCAAGTACGGGGGGGCTCCTACAATGAGCAGTTCTTC. The genes are TRBV4-1 and TRBJ2-1; 8 nucleotides align to TRBD2. The CDR3 is made up of 16 amino acids. The J segment lost 0 bases and the V segment lost 1 base, leaving 2 bases of the junction unmatched. Per the germline V gene, CDR1 is MGHRA and CDR2 is YSYEKL.

The rearrangement links TRBV7-9 to TRBJ2-7; D call uncertain. This CDR3 is built from 12 residues. The V and J ends lost 2 bases and 6 bases respectively, with 8 bases between them. Germline-derived CDR1 and CDR2 are SEHNR and FQNEAQ (reference sequence). The CDR3 DNA sequence: TGTGCCAGCAGCTTATCACCGGGCGAGCAGTACTTC. It codes for CASSLSPGEQYF.

This clone was observed a single time. The chain has TRBV6-5 and TRBJ1-5; 8 bases fit TRBD1. This CDR3 has 14 residues. V shed 4 bases and J 7 bases; nucleotides not matched to a gene: 6. Germline CDR1 and CDR2: MNHEY and SVGAGI. CDR3 amino acids: CASSSTGVEQPQHF. DNA of the CDR3: TGTGCCAGCAGTTCGACAGGGGTTGAACAGCCCCAGCATTTT.

The V and J genes are TRBV6-1 and TRBJ2-7; no firm D call. From germline, CDR1 is MNHNS and CDR2 SASEGT. The ends were cut back, 3 bases at V and 3 bases at J, with 12 bases in the middle. The CDR3 contains 14 residues. In DNA, the CDR3 is TGTGCCAGCAGTGATGTCGTGGGCTTCTACGAGCAGTACTTC. As protein: CASSDVVGFYEQYF.

This clone has a handful of counts. The V and J genes are TRBV6-5 and TRBJ2-5; a possible D gene is TRBD2 (6 bases). The CDR3 is 14 residues long. With 2 bases removed from V and 7 bases from J, the gap between germline ends came to 14 bases. Germline V gene sequence: CDR1 MNHEY, CDR2 SVGAGI. CDR3 in amino acids: CASSYGRDGGTQYF. For the CDR3, the DNA is TGTGCCAGCAGTTACGGAAGGGACGGGGGGACCCAGTACTTC.

The V and J genes are TRBV5-6 and TRBJ2-3, with 7 bases aligning to TRBD1. CDR1 SGHDT and CDR2 YYEEEE come from the germline V gene. After removal of 3 bases from V and 1 base from J, the junction contained 11 bases not matched to a gene. This CDR3 has 17 amino acids. The CDR3 coding sequence is TGTGCCAGCAGCTGGGACAGAAGCAGAGTCGGCACAGATACGCAGTATTTT. It is translated as CASSWDRSRVGTDTQYF.

V is TRBV7-9 and J is TRBJ2-7, with a tentative D call TRBD2 (5 bases). Germline V gene lookup returns CDR1 SEHNR and CDR2 FQNEAQ (reference sequence). The V and J ends lost 1 base and 6 bases respectively, with 10 bases between them. The CDR3 has 13 amino acids. The CDR3 here is CASSLDHEGEQYF. The CDR3 DNA follows: TGTGCCAGCAGCTTAGATCATGAGGGCGAGCAGTACTTC.

This clone has only one observation. The CDR3 protein is CASSWDSANEQYF. DNA of the CDR3: TGTGCCAGCAGCTGGGACAGTGCAAACGAGCAGTACTTC. V usage is TRBV5-6 and J usage is TRBJ2-7, with TRBD1 matching over 7 bases. V lost 3 bases and J lost 5; bases outside the gene matches: 5. The CDR3 loop spans 13 amino acids. Germline V gene lookup returns CDR1 SGHDT and CDR2 YYEEEE.

This clone has a handful of counts. This chain uses TRBV27 with TRBJ1-2, with unresolved D. This CDR3 is 12 amino acids long. V was clipped by 5 bases and J by 1 base, with 5 bases between them. Looked up from germline, CDR1 is MNHEY and CDR2 is SMNVEV (reference sequence). In DNA, the CDR3 is TGTGCCAGCAGTCCGGGTAACTATGGCTACACCTTC. It codes for CASSPGNYGYTF.

This clone has a handful of counts. The J gene is TRBJ2-7, the V gene TRBV5-4, with D tentatively TRBD1 (6 bases). Germline V lookup: CDR1 SGHNT, CDR2 YYREEE (reference sequence). The CDR3 spans 13 residues. The V and J ends lost 5 bases and 0 bases respectively, with 9 bases between them. The CDR3 here is CASSQDSSYEQYF. The CDR3 nucleotides are TGTGCCAGCAGTCAGGACAGCTCCTACGAGCAGTACTTC. Full variable domain (remainder filled in from reference TRBV5-4 and TRBJ2-7): ETGVTQSPTHLIKTRGQQVTLRCSSQSGHNTVSWYQQALGQGPQFIFQYYREEENGRGNFPPRFSGLQFPNYSSELNVNALELDDSALYLCASSQDSSYEQYFGPGTRLTVT.

This rearrangement joins TRBV10-1 to TRBJ1-2; 8 bases map to TRBD1. The CDR3 sequence is 13 residues long. V trimming: 4 bases; J trimming: 2 bases; junction bases outside the gene matches: 0. Germline V lookup: CDR1 WNHNN, CDR2 SYGVQD (reference sequence). In DNA form, the CDR3 reads TGCGCCAGCAGTGGGACAGGGAACTATGGCTACACCTTC. This gives the protein CASSGTGNYGYTF.

V usage is TRBV7-3 and J usage is TRBJ2-7, with D hard to call. Germline loops: CDR1 SGHTA, CDR2 FQGTGA. The CDR3 sequence is 12 residues long. With 2 bases removed from V and 5 bases from J, the gap between germline ends came to 7 bases. The CDR3: CASSLVSDEQYF. The DNA for the CDR3 is TGTGCCAGCAGCTTAGTCAGCGACGAGCAGTACTTC.

This clone was detected once. V and J are TRBV10-3 and TRBJ2-1, with TRBD1 identical over 12 bases. V shed 0 bases and J 9 bases; nucleotides not matched to a gene: 3. The CDR3 is made up of 15 amino acids. Germline CDR1 ENHRY, CDR2 SYGVKD. CDR3 sequence: CAISESGTGGFEQFF. CDR3 DNA sequence: TGTGCCATCAGTGAGTCAGGGACAGGGGGCTTTGAGCAGTTCTTC.

The chain links TRBV19 to TRBJ2-1; 7 bases line up with TRBD2. V lost 6 bases to trimming and J lost 4 bases; unmatched junction nucleotides: 9. CDR1 LNHDA and CDR2 SQIVND come from the germline V gene (reference sequence). This CDR3 region has 15 residues. Written as DNA, the CDR3 is TGTGCCAGTAGACCCGGCGGGAGCGGGTACAATGAGCAGTTCTTC. This sequence encodes CASRPGGSGYNEQFF.

This clone was seen a handful of times. The chain employs TRBV2 and TRBJ2-5, with D perhaps matching TRBD2 (6 bases). The length of the CDR3 is 14 residues. Germline V gene sequence: CDR1 SNHLY, CDR2 FYNNEI. V gave up 4 bases and J gave up 0 bases, with 9 bases separating them. CDR3 loop: CASSAASDQETQYF. DNA for the CDR3: TGTGCCAGCAGTGCTGCTAGCGACCAAGAGACCCAGTACTTC.

The chain carries TRBV10-2 and TRBJ2-5; D remains ambiguous. Trimming took 4 bases from V and 2 from J, leaving 11 bases between them. Germline CDR1 is WSHSY and CDR2 is SAAADI. This CDR3 region has 14 residues. The DNA of the CDR3 is TGCGCCAGCAGTGCCTTGACAAGACAAGAGACCCAGTACTTC. It is translated as CASSALTRQETQYF.

The rearrangement uses TRBV18 and TRBJ1-2; 9 positions agree with TRBD1. The V and J ends lost 3 bases and 8 bases, in that order; junction bases with no gene match: 7. The CDR3 has 14 amino acids. Germline V CDR1 and CDR2: KGHSH, LQKENI. CDR3 sequence reads: CASSPPGTGFGYTF. CDR3 DNA sequence: TGTGCCAGCTCACCCCCCGGGACAGGGTTCGGCTACACCTTC. Supplemented by reference TRBV18 and TRBJ1-2, the full variable domain reads NAGVMQNPRHLVRRRGQEARLRCSPMKGHSHVYWYRQLPEEGLKFMVYLQKENIIDESGMPKERFSAEFPKEGPSILRIQQVVRGDSAAYFCASSPPGTGFGYTFGSGTRLTVV.

V is TRBV2 and J is TRBJ1-3; a possible D gene is TRBD1 (6 bases). Germline V gene lookup returns CDR1 SNHLY and CDR2 FYNNEI. The CDR3 loop spans 15 amino acids. V was trimmed by 6 bases and J by 2 bases, leaving 14 bases between them. CDR3 sequence reads: CASSAAGGPGNTIYF. The CDR3 nucleotides read TGTGCCAGCAGCGCAGCCGGGGGGCCTGGAAACACCATATATTTT.

This clone was seen only a few times. V gene TRBV14 combines with J gene TRBJ2-7, with D unresolved. The CDR3 runs 14 residues. V was trimmed by 4 bases and J by 1 base, leaving 11 bases between them. From germline, CDR1 is SGHDN and CDR2 FVKESK. The CDR3 loop is CASSRQSASYEQYF. CDR3 sequence (DNA): TGTGCCAGCAGCCGCCAGAGCGCGTCCTACGAGCAGTACTTC.

CDR3 DNA sequence: TGTGCCAGCAGTGACCCAGGTTTCGGCGACTATGGCTACACCTTC. Amino acids: CASSDPGFGDYGYTF. The V gene is TRBV6-1, the J gene TRBJ1-2; D not resolved. Germline values: CDR1 MNHNS, CDR2 SASEGT. The ends were cut back, 3 bases at V and 3 bases at J, with 14 bases in the middle. The CDR3 is 15 amino acids.

A few counts support this clone. This sequence joins TRBV28 and TRBJ2-2; 7 positions agree with TRBD1. This CDR3 comprises 13 residues. Germline V gene lookup returns CDR1 MDHEN and CDR2 SYDVKM. V lost 4 bases, J lost 9 bases, and 5 bases stayed unmatched. The CDR3 nucleotides read TGTGCCAGCAGTTCCGGACAGGACCGGGAGCTGTTTTTT. Translated: CASSSGQDRELFF.

The DNA of the CDR3 is TGTGCCAGCAGCTTGGCCGGAAACAGATTAAGGACAGATACGCAGTATTTT. It yields the protein CASSLAGNRLRTDTQYF. The chain joins TRBV5-6 to TRBJ2-3; D not certain. Trimming shortened V by 0 bases and J by 3 bases, and 17 bases separated the two germline ends. This CDR3 spans 17 amino acids. CDR1 is SGHDT, CDR2 YYEEEE, per germline.

This clone has a handful of counts. At one boundary the junction diverges from the germline segment, which might be a read error. The chain recombines TRBV7-7 with TRBJ2-5; 7 bases map to TRBD1. Looked up from germline, CDR1 is SSHAT and CDR2 is FNYEAQ (reference sequence). CDR3 length: 14 amino acids. Here the CDR3 reads CASSLGTAQETQYF. The CDR3 DNA reads TGTGCTAGCAGCTTAGGGACAGCACAAGAGACCCAGTACTTC.

Points on this clone: This sample includes further DNA sequences coding for the same CDR3. V and J are TRBV5-1 and TRBJ2-5; 8 bases are shared with TRBD1. The ends lost 4 bases at V and 4 bases at J; junction bases unmatched: 6. The CDR3 is 14 amino acids. The germline CDR1 and CDR2 sequences are SGHRS and YFSETQ. CDR3 region: CASSPGQGPETQYF. The CDR3 DNA sequence: TGCGCCAGCAGCCCTGGACAGGGCCCAGAGACCCAGTACTTC.

CDR3 nucleotide sequence: TGTGCCAGCAGCTTAATCGGCGCGGGGGGGTTCCAAGAGACCCAGTACTTC. As protein: CASSLIGAGGFQETQYF. The rearrangement uses TRBV7-2 and TRBJ2-5, with 9 bases lining up with TRBD2. CDR1 and CDR2 from the germline V gene are SGHTA and FQGNSA. CDR3 length equals 17 residues. V dropped 2 bases and J dropped 1; count of bases not matched to a gene: 8.

Comments on this clone: This same CDR3 is encoded by further DNA sequences in the sample. The chain recombines TRBV19 with TRBJ2-2; 7 positions match TRBD2. Germline-derived CDR1 and CDR2 are LNHDA and SQIVND (reference sequence). The CDR3 is 16 amino acids. V was clipped by 5 bases and J by 7 bases; unmatched bases: 13. CDR3 protein: CASSSQGGRTGGELFF. CDR3 coding DNA: TGTGCCAGTAGTTCCCAGGGCGGGAGAACGGGCGGGGAGCTGTTTTTT.

This chain joins TRBV27 and TRBJ2-1; 8 bases agree with TRBD1. The CDR3 totals 13 residues. After removal of 2 bases from V and 8 bases from J, the junction contained 2 bases not matched to a gene. Germline CDR1 and CDR2: MNHEY and SMNVEV (reference sequence). The DNA for the CDR3 is TGTGCCAGCAGTTTACAGGGGGCGGATGAGCAGTTCTTC. Its protein is CASSLQGADEQFF.

The sample holds one count of this clone. This chain joins TRBV4-2 and TRBJ1-3, with D hard to call. The CDR3 runs 16 residues. Germline-derived CDR1 and CDR2 are LGHNA and YNFKEQ. Trimming pared 3 bases from V and 1 base from J, leaving 13 bases between. For the CDR3, the DNA is TGTGCCAGCAGCCAGGATCTTGGAGGGTCTGGAAACACCATATATTTT. This sequence encodes CASSQDLGGSGNTIYF.